Each of the 19 T cell receptor beta chains below was sequenced from the same sample in a study of T-cell memory formation after mild COVID-19. TCRdb used MiXCR to reprocess the 5' RACE reads, holding one entry per CDR3 protein. This table holds about 110,000 distinct CDR3 sequences, about a sixth found once. Input material: PBMCs or a T cell subset sorted from them (not recorded which). These receptors were obtained from a man aged 18 to 29 who had mild COVID-19 (a few samples of this study predate the infection). Cell type and time point are not known.

This clonotype was counted only a few times. The V gene is TRBV10-3, the J gene TRBJ2-7; weak D call: TRBD1 (7 bases). Trimming cost V 10 bases and J 5 bases, with 12 bases left between them. The CDR3 is 11 amino acids. Germline loops: CDR1 ENHRY, CDR2 SYGVKD. For the CDR3, the DNA is TGTGCCACAGGGGGGCTTGACGAGCAGTACGTC. Protein product: CATGGLDEQYV.

A few counts support this clonotype. The V gene is TRBV5-1, the J gene TRBJ2-3; D possibly matches TRBD1 or TRBD2 (5 bases each). Germline lookup yields CDR1 SGHRS and CDR2 YFSETQ. There are 15 residues in the CDR3. V was shortened by 4 bases and J by 0 bases, with 12 bases between the two germline ends. CDR3 coding DNA: TGCGCCAGCAGCACGGGGACCTCGAGCACAGATACGCAGTATTTT. It specifies CASSTGTSSTDTQYF.

Here the CDR3 DNA reads TGCAGCGTTGGTTGGGGGCAAGAGACCCAGTACTTC. Translating it yields CSVGWGQETQYF. The chain uses TRBV29-1 and TRBJ2-5, with D perhaps TRBD1 or TRBD2 (5 bases each). Germline V CDR1 and CDR2: SQVTM, ANQGSEA. The CDR3 loop spans 12 amino acids. Trimming pared 4 bases from V and 2 bases from J, leaving 8 bases between.

The rearrangement joins TRBV6-5 to TRBJ2-3; D not certain. V was trimmed by 7 bases and J by 3 bases, leaving 23 bases between them. Germline V gene lookup returns CDR1 MNHEY and CDR2 SVGAGI. The CDR3 consists of 17 residues. The CDR3 loop reads CASKSRPGQHETDTQYF. The CDR3 nucleotides read TGTGCCAGCAAATCCCGGCCGGGTCAGCACGAGACAGATACGCAGTATTTT.

A few counts support this clonotype. This chain joins TRBV20-1 and TRBJ1-2; no clear D. V was shortened by 4 bases and J by 3 bases, with 0 bases between the two germline ends. Germline CDR1 reads DFQATT; CDR2 reads SNEGSKA (reference sequence). This CDR3 spans 9 amino acids. CDR3 nucleotides: TGCAGTGCTAACTATGGCTACACCTTC. Translation: CSANYGYTF.

The chain couples TRBV6-5 to TRBJ1-5; the D is unclear. Looked up from germline, CDR1 is MNHEY and CDR2 is SVGAGI. V was pared by 11 bases and J by 0 bases, with 11 bases between. CDR3 size: 13 residues. The DNA for the CDR3 is TGTGCCTGGGTAACCACTAGCAATCAGCCCCAGCATTTT. Translating gives CAWVTTSNQPQHF.

This clonotype was counted only a few times. The V call is TRBV12-3 or TRBV12-4, the J call TRBJ1-2; no reliable D call. Trimming shortened V by 0 bases and J by 6 bases, and 14 bases separated the two germline ends. The CDR3 consists of 15 residues. The chain's CDR3 is CASSLALGGIDGYTF. The CDR3 DNA is TGTGCCAGCAGTTTAGCGCTCGGAGGGATTGATGGCTACACCTTC.

A few counts support this clonotype. V usage is TRBV4-1 and J usage is TRBJ2-3, with TRBD2 matching over 7 bases. The length of the CDR3 is 14 residues. V was clipped by 6 bases and J by 4 bases; unmatched bases: 7. CDR1 is MGHRA and CDR2 is YSYEKL in the germline V gene. The DNA of the CDR3 is TGCGCCAGCAGGGAGACTAGCTTAGCAGATACGCAGTATTTT. This translates into CASRETSLADTQYF.

The V call is TRBV6-2 or TRBV6-3, the J call TRBJ1-2, with a possible D match to TRBD1 (5 bases). Germline CDR1 MNHEY, CDR2 SVGEGT. The germline V and J ends were trimmed by 5 bases and 6 bases, with 16 bases remaining between them. The CDR3 runs to 14 residues. CDR3 DNA: TGTGCCAGCAGTACAACAGGTCCCAGAGATGGCTACACCTTC. Translating gives CASSTTGPRDGYTF.

V is TRBV5-1 and J is TRBJ1-4, with D uncertain. Per the germline V gene, CDR1 is SGHRS and CDR2 is YFSETQ. Trimming pared 4 bases from V and 4 bases from J, leaving 17 bases between. CDR3 length: 16 residues. The chain's CDR3 is CASSRISLGINEKLFF. The CDR3 DNA reads as TGCGCCAGCAGCCGTATCTCGCTGGGAATTAATGAAAAACTGTTTTTT.

This chain connects TRBV12-5 to TRBJ2-3; unclear D gene. CDR1 and CDR2 (germline): LGHNT, FRNRAP. This CDR3 has 13 amino acids. V was shortened by 4 bases and J by 2 bases, with 7 bases between the two germline ends. The CDR3 DNA sequence: TGTGCTAGTGGTTCCCTCTACACAGATACGCAGTATTTT. Translating gives CASGSLYTDTQYF.

This clonotype showed up many times. The chain has TRBV10-3 and TRBJ2-7, with TRBD2 matching over 7 bases. CDR1 ENHRY and CDR2 SYGVKD come from the germline V gene. V lost 6 bases to trimming and J lost 5 bases; unmatched junction nucleotides: 7. This CDR3 spans 13 amino acids. CDR3 bases: TGTGCCATCAGCGAGCGGGGCCAGGACGAGCAGTACGTC. Translation: CAISERGQDEQYV.

The chain couples TRBV16 to TRBJ2-5, with D possibly TRBD2 on 5 matching bases. The CDR3 runs to 14 residues. Trimming left V 4 bases short and J 1 base short, with 10 bases between. The germline V gene has CDR1 KGHSY and CDR2 FQNENV. The CDR3 loop reads CASSPEAFQETQYF. CDR3 bases: TGTGCCAGCAGCCCGGAGGCTTTCCAAGAGACCCAGTACTTC.

The J gene is TRBJ2-7, the V gene TRBV25-1, with D maybe TRBD2 (6 bases). V lost 6 bases to trimming and J lost 5 bases, with 17 bases between them. Germline V gene sequence: CDR1 MGHDK, CDR2 SYGVNS. This CDR3 has 14 residues. The CDR3 DNA reads TGTGCCAGCAGCCCCACCGGGAGTTTCGACGAGCAGTACTTC. Protein sequence: CASSPTGSFDEQYF.

The chain is built from TRBV24-1 and TRBJ2-6; tentative D call: TRBD2 (7 bases). Germline CDR1 is KGHDR and CDR2 is SFDVKD. The CDR3 is 16 residues long. The V end lost 6 bases, the J end lost 2 bases, and 13 bases lay between the germline ends. CDR3 protein: CATSKGGDPGANVLTF. For the CDR3, the DNA is TGTGCCACCAGTAAGGGGGGGGACCCTGGGGCCAACGTCCTGACTTTC.

This clonotype was detected many times. This chain joins TRBV7-6 and TRBJ1-3; D gene unclear. Germline V gives CDR1 SGHVS, CDR2 FNYEAQ. V lost 0 bases, J lost 0 bases, and 9 bases lay in between. This CDR3 is built from 16 residues. The CDR3 coding sequence is TGTGCCAGCAGCTTAGCGCTCGAGAGCTCTGGAAACACCATATATTTT. Its protein product is CASSLALESSGNTIYF.

The chain links TRBV5-1 to TRBJ2-7, with a weak D call TRBD2 (5 bases). Per the germline V gene, CDR1 is SGHRS and CDR2 is YFSETQ. The CDR3 is made up of 15 amino acids. Trimming took 6 bases from V and 2 from J, leaving 18 bases between them. CDR3 amino acids: CASMSGHLFAYEQYF. The CDR3 DNA sequence: TGCGCCAGCATGAGCGGCCACCTCTTCGCCTACGAGCAGTACTTC.

This clonotype appeared many times. J is TRBJ2-5 and V is TRBV11-2, with 12 bases aligning to TRBD1. The CDR3 consists of 16 residues. V was pared by 0 bases and J by 5 bases, with 4 bases of the junction left unmatched. Germline CDR1 SGHAT, CDR2 FQNNGV. The DNA for the CDR3 is TGTGCCAGCAGCTTAGACGGGACAGGGGGCGACGAGACCCAGTACTTC. Translating gives CASSLDGTGGDETQYF.

The chain uses TRBV20-1 and TRBJ2-5; no firm D call. CDR3 length: 15 residues. Germline V CDR1 and CDR2: DFQATT, SNEGSKA (reference sequence). V was shortened by 3 bases and J by 5 bases, with 19 bases between the two germline ends. CDR3 in amino acids: CSASGRNLLGETQYF. CDR3 in DNA: TGCAGTGCTAGTGGACGGAACCTCCTAGGGGAGACCCAGTACTTC.